These 24 T cell receptor beta chains share one sample of origin, sequenced in a study of blood T cell repertoires in COVID-19. Profiling relied on immunoSEQ multiplex PCR, and the TCRdb table lists in-frame clones only, not all of them. The sample yields hundreds of thousands of clones, 89% seen once. Input material: PBMCs or T cells enriched from blood (not recorded which). The receptors derive from a woman in her thirties or forties who had recovered from COVID-19.

Here the CDR3 DNA reads TGTGCCAGCAGTTCGGACAGGCTGCCTGTGGCCACCGGGGAGCTGTTTTTT. Its protein product is CASSSDRLPVATGELFF. The chain has TRBV27 and TRBJ2-2, with TRBD1 matching 7 bases. The CDR3 totals 17 residues. The ends lost 4 bases at V and 4 bases at J; junction bases unmatched: 12. Germline V CDR1 and CDR2: MNHEY, SMNVEV (reference sequence).

This sequence joins TRBV9 and TRBJ2-1; TRBD2 matches 7 bases. Germline lookup yields CDR1 SGDLS and CDR2 YYNGEE. The ends lost 0 bases at V and 2 bases at J; junction bases unmatched: 2. The CDR3 has 15 residues. The CDR3: CASSVGRGAYNEQFF. CDR3 DNA sequence: TGTGCCAGCAGCGTAGGACGGGGGGCCTACAATGAGCAGTTCTTC.

J is TRBJ1-2 and V is TRBV5-1, with no clear D. This CDR3 region has 15 residues. The germline gives CDR1 SGHRS, CDR2 YFSETQ. V was clipped by 2 bases and J by 0 bases, with 11 bases between them. CDR3 bases: TGCGCCAGCAGCTTAGCCGGGTCGGCTAACTATGGCTACACCTTC. Protein sequence: CASSLAGSANYGYTF.

V usage is TRBV5-1 and J usage is TRBJ2-2; no clear D. CDR3 size: 14 residues. Germline CDR1 is SGHRS and CDR2 is YFSETQ. The V end was cut by 0 bases, the J end by 5 bases, with 8 bases between. CDR3: CASSLDLMTGELFF. The CDR3 nucleotides are TGCGCCAGCAGCTTGGATCTAATGACCGGGGAGCTGTTTTTT.

The chain recombines TRBV24-1 with TRBJ2-5; 10 bases match TRBD2. From germline, CDR1 is KGHDR and CDR2 SFDVKD. The CDR3 has 15 residues. V shed 4 bases, J shed 5 bases, and the junction held 6 bases outside the gene matches. CDR3 sequence reads: CATSDLTSGWETQYF. CDR3 coding DNA: TGTGCCACCAGTGACCTGACTAGCGGGTGGGAGACCCAGTACTTC.

CDR3 amino acids: CASSIYGDSYNEQFF. The CDR3 coding sequence is TGTGCCAGTAGTATTTACGGGGACTCCTACAATGAGCAGTTCTTC. J is TRBJ2-1 and V is TRBV19; weak D call: TRBD2 (5 bases). This CDR3 comprises 15 residues. Trimming left V 3 bases short and J 0 bases short, with 9 bases between. Germline assignment: CDR1 LNHDA and CDR2 SQIVND (reference sequence).

The J gene is TRBJ2-7, the V gene TRBV10-3; weak D call: TRBD2 (5 bases). With 3 bases removed from V and 12 bases from J, the gap between germline ends came to 12 bases. Germline CDR1 reads ENHRY; CDR2 reads SYGVKD. The CDR3 is made up of 11 amino acids. This CDR3 is CAISEGGPRYF. The CDR3 DNA reads as TGTGCCATCAGTGAAGGCGGGCCCAGGTACTTC.

The V gene is TRBV7-2, the J gene TRBJ1-2; D is ambiguous. Deletions cut 3 bases from V and 4 bases from J, with 9 bases between. The CDR3 covers 13 residues. Germline values: CDR1 SGHTA, CDR2 FQGNSA. In DNA, the CDR3 is TGTGCCAGCAGCTTGGCGGGCCTCTATGGCTACACCTTC. It specifies CASSLAGLYGYTF.

This clone came up once. This chain connects TRBV6-5 to TRBJ2-5, with 9 bases matching TRBD2. V trimming: 2 bases; J trimming: 4 bases; junction bases outside the gene matches: 2. Germline loops: CDR1 MNHEY, CDR2 SVGAGI. The CDR3 covers 14 residues. The CDR3 DNA is TGTGCCAGCAGTTACCTAGCGGGGCGAGAGACCCAGTACTTC. Its translation is CASSYLAGRETQYF.

This sequence joins TRBV9 and TRBJ2-7; possible D gene TRBD2, 5 bases. CDR3 length equals 16 residues. From germline, CDR1 is SGDLS and CDR2 YYNGEE. V gave up 5 bases and J gave up 3 bases, with 21 bases separating them. For the CDR3, the DNA is TGTGCCAGCAGTTCAAATACGGCGAGGGATTACTACGAGCAGTACTTC. This encodes CASSSNTARDYYEQYF.

This clone has only one observation. The genes are TRBV24-1 and TRBJ1-5, with TRBD1 identical over 9 bases. This CDR3 comprises 13 residues. The J segment lost 6 bases and the V segment lost 5 bases, leaving 1 base of the junction unmatched. In germline, CDR1 is KGHDR, CDR2 SFDVKD. CDR3 nucleotide sequence: TGTGCCACCAGTGTGACAGGGGGTCAGCCCCAGCATTTT. Amino acids: CATSVTGGQPQHF.

The V call is TRBV11-3, the J call TRBJ2-7, with no clear D. Trimming took off 1 base at V and 0 bases at J, with 7 bases between the two ends. The CDR3 contains 14 residues. Per germline, CDR1 SGHNT and CDR2 YENEEA. CDR3 residues: CASSLGASSYEQYF. CDR3 DNA sequence: TGTGCCAGCAGCTTAGGGGCCAGCTCCTACGAGCAGTACTTC.

In nucleotides, the CDR3 is TGTGCCACCAGCAGTGAAGACAGGTACAATGAGCAGTTCTTC. It yields the protein CATSSEDRYNEQFF. The V gene is TRBV15, the J gene TRBJ2-1; maybe TRBD1 (6 bases). The CDR3 is 14 residues long. V was clipped by 3 bases and J by 4 bases, with 10 bases between them. Germline V gives CDR1 LNHNV, CDR2 YYDKDF (reference sequence). Supplemented by reference TRBV15 and TRBJ2-1, the full variable domain reads DAMVIQNPRYQVTQFGKPVTLSCSQTLNHNVMYWYQQKSSQAPKLLFHYYDKDFNNEADTPDNFQSRRPNTSFCFLDIRSPGLGDTAMYLCATSSEDRYNEQFFGPGTRLTVL.

V usage is TRBV7-2 and J usage is TRBJ1-5; D not resolved. The CDR3 sequence is 13 residues long. The V gene lost 5 bases and the J gene lost 6 bases, with 11 bases spanning the gap. Germline V CDR1 and CDR2: SGHTA, FQGNSA. CDR3 nucleotides: TGTGCCAGCAGCCCCTACCGGAGTCAGCCCCAGCATTTT. Protein: CASSPYRSQPQHF.

This chain uses TRBV24-1 with TRBJ2-1; 12 nucleotides agree with TRBD2. Per the germline V gene, CDR1 is KGHDR and CDR2 is SFDVKD. The CDR3 covers 21 residues. V was clipped by 1 base and J by 7 bases; unmatched bases: 19. In DNA form, the CDR3 reads TGTGCCACCAGTGATTTCCGACAGATCCTAGCGGGAGGGGGAGCTTGGAATGAGCAGTTCTTC. This translates into CATSDFRQILAGGGAWNEQFF.

The rearrangement joins TRBV6-5 to TRBJ2-1; the match to TRBD1 covers 11 bases. The CDR3 covers 15 residues. Germline CDR1 is MNHEY and CDR2 is SVGAGI. After removal of 6 bases from V and 4 bases from J, the junction contained 5 bases not matched to a gene. The CDR3 here is CASRQGTGGYNEQFF. As DNA, the CDR3 is TGTGCCAGCAGACAGGGGACAGGGGGTTACAATGAGCAGTTCTTC.

About this clone: One junction end disagrees with the germline gene, perhaps due to a read error. The chain uses TRBV6-5 and TRBJ2-7; possibly TRBD2 for D (6 bases). Germline CDR1 and CDR2: MNHEY and SVGAGI. This CDR3 region has 12 residues. The CDR3 spells CASRSELGGHDF. Here the CDR3 DNA reads TGTGCCAGCAGGTCCGAGTTGGGGGGTCATGACTTC.

The chain links TRBV2 to TRBJ1-1; D ambiguous. Germline V gene data show CDR1 as SNHLY and CDR2 as FYNNEI. Trimming pared 7 bases from V and 0 bases from J, leaving 12 bases between. CDR3 length: 14 amino acids. The CDR3 DNA is TGTGCCAGCAACGCCCCACAGCTGAACACTGAAGCTTTCTTT. This translates into CASNAPQLNTEAFF.

This chain uses TRBV28 with TRBJ2-3, with 7 bases fitting TRBD2. Germline CDR1 is MDHEN and CDR2 is SYDVKM. The V gene end was trimmed by 3 bases and the J gene end by 6 bases; junction bases not matched to a gene: 12. There are 16 residues in the CDR3. CDR3 bases: TGTGCCAGCAGTTTGCAGACTAGCCTTCGGGGGGATACGCAGTATTTT. As protein: CASSLQTSLRGDTQYF.

The chain uses TRBV4-3 and TRBJ2-1, with 10 bases fitting TRBD2. J was trimmed by 2 bases and V by 0 bases; bases with no gene match: 7. This CDR3 spans 18 amino acids. Germline loops: CDR1 LGHNA, CDR2 YSLEER. The CDR3 protein is CASSQDSASGGPYNEQFF. CDR3 DNA: TGCGCCAGCAGCCAAGATTCTGCTAGCGGGGGTCCCTACAATGAGCAGTTCTTC.

V gene TRBV7-3 combines with J gene TRBJ2-1; 10 bases are shared with TRBD2. Germline V gene sequence: CDR1 SGHTA, CDR2 FQGTGA. The CDR3 loop spans 16 amino acids. V shed 2 bases and J 5 bases; nucleotides not matched to a gene: 6. As DNA, the CDR3 is TGTGCCAGCAGCTTACATGGAGGACTAGCGGACAATGAGCAGTTCTTC. Protein sequence: CASSLHGGLADNEQFF.

The CDR3: CATSDGRQEGYTF. The CDR3 DNA is TGTGCCACCAGTGATGGTAGACAGGAGGGCTACACCTTC. V is TRBV24-1 and J is TRBJ1-2; D might be TRBD1 (6 bases). CDR1 is KGHDR, CDR2 SFDVKD, per germline. V gave up 3 bases and J gave up 8 bases, with 12 bases separating them. This CDR3 has 13 residues.

The J gene is TRBJ2-1, the V gene TRBV7-2; 11 bases match TRBD2. The V gene end was trimmed by 3 bases and the J gene end by 10 bases; junction bases not matched to a gene: 11. Germline CDR1 reads SGHTA; CDR2 reads FQGNSA. The CDR3 covers 16 residues. CDR3 loop: CASSFTSGTSGLEQFF. The CDR3 DNA reads TGTGCCAGCAGCTTTACCTCCGGGACTAGCGGCCTAGAGCAGTTCTTC.

The rearrangement joins TRBV15 to TRBJ2-1, with 10 bases that match TRBD2. The CDR3 contains 16 residues. Per the germline V gene, CDR1 is LNHNV and CDR2 is YYDKDF (reference sequence). Trimming cost V 3 bases and J 2 bases; bases outside gene matches: 4. The CDR3 is CATSSRTSGAYNEQFF. The CDR3 DNA follows: TGTGCCACCAGCAGTAGGACTAGCGGAGCCTACAATGAGCAGTTCTTC.